The clone carrying this T cell receptor (beta chain) was detected ten times or more. Its antigen remains unidentified. A library made for alpha chains picked up this beta chain off target, so its size means little. J was trimmed by 6 bases and V by 4 bases; bases with no gene match: 7. Germline CDR1 and CDR2: SGHNT and YYREEE (reference sequence). The CDR3 is 13 residues long. TCRdb processed the 5' RACE reads anew with MiXCR; each CDR3 protein has one entry. The sample shows about 7,900 distinct CDR3 sequences, roughly 7% of them seen only once. The data belong to a study of spatial heterogeneity in lung cancer. Study observations and caveats: Higher tumor mutation counts went along with higher counts of expanded intratumoral alpha and beta TCRs.

The time point is: sample taken at primary tumor resection. The source material was lung tumor tissue, sampled at surgery. The TCR sequence derives from a female donor with early-stage non-small cell lung cancer. The chain joins TRBV5-4 to TRBJ2-7; 7 bases map to TRBD1. This chain's CDR3 is CASSADRAVEQYF. CDR3 nucleotide sequence: TGTGCCAGCAGCGCTGACAGGGCAGTCGAGCAGTACTTC. The full variable domain, rest sourced from reference TRBV5-4 and TRBJ2-7, is ETGVTQSPTHLIKTRGQQVTLRCSSQSGHNTVSWYQQALGQGPQFIFQYYREEENGRGNFPPRFSGLQFPNYSSELNVNALELDDSALYLCASSADRAVEQYFGPGTRLTVT.